The rows below give T cell receptor beta chains drawn from one sample of a study of T cells after yellow fever vaccination. TCRdb called the 5' RACE reads again in MiXCR, with one record for every CDR3 protein. The sample has 200,000 to 300,000 distinct CDR3 sequences, 3.6% seen once. This specimen was PBMCs, taken 15 days after the yellow fever booster vaccination. Receptor source: a man aged 18 to 29 who received the YFV17D yellow fever vaccine. CDR3s include the opening cysteine and the closing phenylalanine or tryptophan. The D gene is left open where the match is weak. Clone size appears in some rows only: once, few, many, or a class for an expanded clone.

j_call v_call clone_size d_call cdr3_aa cdr3_nt
TRBJ2-7 TRBV12-3/TRBV12-4 many - CASSQGPGAYEQYF TGTGCCAGCAGTCAGGGGCCAGGCGCCTACGAGCAGTACTTC
TRBJ2-1 TRBV20-1 many TRBD2 CSAYLAGGRNEQFF TGCAGTGCTTACCTAGCGGGGGGGCGTAATGAGCAGTTCTTC
TRBJ1-6 TRBV15 many - CATSTDTRHSPLHF TGTGCCACCAGCACCGACACCCGACATTCACCCCTCCACTTT
TRBJ1-2 TRBV21-1 many - CASSKVPQGNYGYTF TGTGCCAGCAGCAAAGTTCCACAGGGCAACTATGGCTACACCTTC
TRBJ1-1 TRBV29-1 many - CSGSQGLNTEAFF TGCAGCGGTTCACAGGGCCTCAACACTGAAGCTTTCTTT
TRBJ1-2 TRBV19 many TRBD1 CASMGPGQGNGYTF TGTGCCAGTATGGGACCGGGACAGGGGAATGGCTACACCTTC
TRBJ1-5 TRBV12-3/TRBV12-4 many - CASSQTREGRNQPQHF TGTGCCAGCAGTCAGACACGGGAGGGGCGAAATCAGCCCCAGCATTTT
TRBJ2-3 TRBV7-2 many - CASSFSRGLTDTQYF TGTGCCAGCAGCTTCAGTCGGGGCCTCACAGATACGCAGTATTTT
TRBJ2-7 TRBV6-5 many TRBD1 CASRTRTGHQYF TGTGCCAGCAGGACCAGGACAGGGCACCAGTACTTC
TRBJ1-2 TRBV7-2 many - CASSFLPPGPGLGYGYTF TGTGCCAGCAGCTTCCTACCCCCGGGCCCAGGGTTGGGGTATGGCTACACCTTC
TRBJ2-7 TRBV7-2 many - CASSTRTVLSSYEQYF TGTGCCAGCAGCACCCGGACAGTCTTAAGCTCCTACGAGCAGTACTTC
TRBJ1-2 TRBV7-9 few - CASSLIFTGPEEYTF TGTGCCAGCAGCTTGATATTTACAGGGCCCGAGGAATACACCTTC
TRBJ2-1 TRBV11-2 many - CASEESSYNEQFF TGTGCCAGTGAGGAGAGCTCCTACAATGAGCAGTTCTTC
TRBJ2-2 TRBV5-1 many - CASSPGGTGHTGELFF TGCGCCAGCAGTCCTGGGGGGACGGGCCACACCGGGGAGCTGTTTTTT
TRBJ1-5 TRBV28 many - CASSLEAGQPQHF TGTGCCAGCAGTTTAGAGGCAGGTCAGCCCCAGCATTTT
TRBJ2-3 TRBV7-2 many - CASSPFGLGGDTQYF TGTGCCAGCAGCCCCTTCGGACTAGGGGGAGATACGCAGTATTTT
TRBJ2-7 TRBV18 many TRBD1 CASSPEQGAKNEQYF TGTGCCAGCTCCCCCGAACAGGGGGCAAAGAACGAGCAGTACTTC
TRBJ2-5 TRBV20-1 many - CSAPRVQETQYF TGCAGTGCGCCCAGGGTTCAAGAGACCCAGTACTTC
TRBJ1-5 TRBV6-2/TRBV6-3 many - CASSYPGNGGLGQPQHF TGTGCCAGCAGTTACCCTGGGAATGGGGGGCTTGGGCAGCCCCAGCATTTT
TRBJ1-1 TRBV5-1 many TRBD1 CASSLEGAPEAFF TGCGCCAGCAGCTTAGAGGGGGCCCCTGAAGCTTTCTTT
TRBJ2-2 TRBV7-2 many - CASSFMGRSNTGELFF TGTGCCAGCAGCTTCATGGGACGGTCGAACACCGGGGAGCTGTTTTTT
TRBJ2-5 TRBV12-3/TRBV12-4 many TRBD2 CASSLSGAEGAQYF TGTGCCAGCAGTTTAAGCGGGGCGGAGGGAGCCCAGTACTTC
TRBJ2-3 TRBV7-2 many TRBD2 CASSLVAGTSGAPDTQYF TGTGCCAGCAGCTTAGTTGCCGGGACTAGCGGGGCCCCAGATACGCAGTATTTT
TRBJ1-5 TRBV18 many TRBD1 CASSQGGPNQPQHF TGTGCCAGCTCGCAGGGGGGCCCCAATCAGCCCCAGCATTTT
TRBJ2-4 TRBV5-1 many - CASSLVTENIQYF TGCGCCAGCAGCTTGGTAACAGAAAACATTCAGTACTTC
TRBJ1-1 TRBV9 many - CASSVDGANTEAFF TGTGCCAGCAGCGTAGATGGAGCGAACACTGAAGCTTTCTTT
TRBJ1-5 TRBV12-5 many - CASGLSSNQPQHF TGTGCTAGTGGTTTGTCTTCCAATCAGCCCCAGCATTTT
TRBJ2-1 TRBV7-9 many - CASSPRQEEQFF TGTGCCAGCAGCCCCCGACAGGAAGAGCAGTTCTTC
TRBJ1-2 TRBV7-2 many TRBD1 CASSRTGANYGYTF TGTGCCAGCAGCCGGACAGGGGCCAACTATGGCTACACCTTC
TRBJ2-7 TRBV6-5 many - CASSYYPRFYEQYF TGTGCCAGCAGTTACTACCCACGCTTCTACGAGCAGTACTTC
TRBJ2-7 TRBV7-9 - - CASSRPDRLAYEQYF TGTGCCAGCAGCCGACCGGACAGATTGGCCTACGAGCAGTACTTC
TRBJ2-7 TRBV15 many TRBD2 CATSHRLAGIYEQYF TGTGCCACCAGCCACCGACTAGCGGGGATCTACGAGCAGTACTTC